This entry features one T cell receptor beta chain sequence. What it binds is unknown. The V gene end was trimmed by 0 bases and the J gene end by 8 bases; junction bases not matched to a gene: 9. Per the germline V gene, CDR1 is SGHTS and CDR2 is YDEGEE. The length of the CDR3 is 15 residues. A sample-barcoded 5' primer and a J-beta primer mix were used in a second PCR of about 7 to 11 cycles. A template-switch adaptor containing 12 random nucleotides labeled each cDNA molecule. TCRdb reprocessed the 5' RACE reads via MiXCR and lists one record per CDR3 protein. Of over a million distinct CDR3 sequences in the sample, 40% to 45% are singletons; the top ten hold about 19%. Isolation yielded PBMCs, at least 7 million per sample, in every case. The data originate from a study of blood T cells in healthy people across ages. General observations from the study: Aged donors had fewer naive CD4+ cells and lower diversity than long-lived donors. With unsorted PBMCs, a conclusive comparison of naive versus antigen-experienced cells was not possible.

Sequences were obtained from blood. The chain recombines TRBV5-8 with TRBJ1-2, with TRBD1 identical over 8 bases. This clonotype originated in a woman aged 55-69 years in good health. The CDR3 reads CASSLAATGARGYTF. DNA of the CDR3: TGTGCCAGCAGCTTGGCCGCGACAGGGGCTCGCGGCTACACCTTC.